This passage covers 27 T cell receptor beta chains from one sample sequenced in a study of blood T cell repertoires in COVID-19. Sequencing used immunoSEQ multiplex PCR; TCRdb keeps in-frame clones, though not all of them. The data hold about 250,000 clones, with nearly 90% observed a single time. The sample consisted of peripheral blood. The source of these receptors is a man in his late teens or twenties with active or convalescent COVID-19.

This clone occurred once. The chain combines TRBV7-2 with TRBJ2-1; 9 nucleotides match TRBD2. Trimming removed 1 base from V and 9 bases from J; junction bases left unmatched: 7. This CDR3 has 15 residues. Germline CDR1 reads SGHTA; CDR2 reads FQGNSA. This chain's CDR3 is CASSLGSIAGVEQFF. The CDR3 bases are TGTGCCAGCAGCTTAGGATCCATAGCGGGAGTTGAGCAGTTCTTC.

V and J are TRBV30 and TRBJ2-7; D may be TRBD2 (6 bases). Trimming shortened V by 6 bases and J by 4 bases, and 7 bases separated the two germline ends. The CDR3 spans 10 residues. Germline V lookup: CDR1 GTSNPN, CDR2 SVGIG (reference sequence). The CDR3 DNA is TGTGCCTGCGGGGGATACGAGCAGTACTTC. It yields the protein CACGGYEQYF. The whole variable domain, filled in from reference TRBV30 and TRBJ2-7, reads SQTIHQWPATLVQPVGSPLSLECTVEGTSNPNLYWYRQAAGRGLQLLFYSVGIGQISSEVPQNLSASRPQDRQFILSSKKLLLSDSGFYLCACGGYEQYFGPGTRLTVT.

The CDR3 spells CASGPYLTGGGEAFF. The DNA of the CDR3 is TGTGCTAGTGGCCCCTACCTTACAGGGGGCGGGGAAGCTTTCTTT. The rearrangement uses TRBV12-5 and TRBJ1-1; TRBD1 matches at 9 bases. The CDR3 has 15 residues. Germline-derived CDR1 and CDR2 are LGHNT and FRNRAP. Germline trimming cut 6 bases from V and 8 bases from J; bases unmatched to any gene: 13.

The chain links TRBV5-1 to TRBJ1-2; maybe TRBD1 (6 bases). CDR1 and CDR2 (germline): SGHRS, YFSETQ. CDR3 length: 13 residues. V dropped 5 bases and J dropped 3 bases, with 11 bases sitting between them. The CDR3 DNA reads TGCGCCAGCAGTACAGGGTTTGACTATGGCTACACCTTC. Translating gives CASSTGFDYGYTF.

This chain joins TRBV5-7 and TRBJ1-2; 10 bases map to TRBD1. TRBV5-7 is classed as an ORF, of uncertain function. The CDR3 runs 15 residues. V shed 0 bases, J shed 6 bases, and the junction held 5 bases outside the gene matches. CDR3 protein: CASSLEVGTGDGYTF. The CDR3 DNA follows: TGTGCCAGCAGCTTGGAGGTAGGGACAGGGGATGGCTACACCTTC.

This clone was picked up a small number of times. V gene TRBV10-3 combines with J gene TRBJ2-5, with D tentatively TRBD1 (8 bases). Looked up from germline, CDR1 is ENHRY and CDR2 is SYGVKD. The V and J ends lost 3 bases and 6 bases respectively, with 17 bases between them. This CDR3 comprises 15 residues. CDR3 nucleotides: TGTGCCATCAGTGACCCCGGACAGGGAGGGAAGACCCAGTACTTC. Residues: CAISDPGQGGKTQYF.

This clone came up once. The J gene is TRBJ1-4, the V gene TRBV4-1; possible D gene TRBD1, 5 bases. CDR1 and CDR2 (germline): MGHRA, YSYEKL. Trimming left V 2 bases short and J 3 bases short, with 16 bases between. CDR3 length: 17 residues. The CDR3 DNA follows: TGCGCCAGCAGCCAATTTGGTGGGGCTGGGTCTAATGAAAAACTGTTTTTT. It encodes CASSQFGGAGSNEKLFF.

The chain links TRBV4-3 to TRBJ2-7; possibly TRBD2 for D (6 bases). The CDR3 loop spans 15 amino acids. V lost 4 bases and J 2 bases, leaving 15 bases between the germline ends. Germline V gene lookup returns CDR1 LGHNA and CDR2 YSLEER. The CDR3 DNA follows: TGCGCCAGCAGCCGATACCGGGACTCAACCTACGAGCAGTACTTC. This sequence encodes CASSRYRDSTYEQYF.

The rearrangement links TRBV28 to TRBJ2-5; 8 bases line up with TRBD2. This CDR3 comprises 15 residues. The germline V gene has CDR1 MDHEN and CDR2 SYDVKM. V trimming: 3 bases; J trimming: 4 bases; junction bases outside the gene matches: 7. The CDR3 bases are TGTGCCAGCAGTTTTCCGGCGGGAGGTAGAGAGACCCAGTACTTC. The encoded protein is CASSFPAGGRETQYF.

The chain recombines TRBV2 with TRBJ1-3; the match to TRBD1 covers 8 bases. V shed 6 bases, J shed 2 bases, and the junction held 6 bases outside the gene matches. The CDR3 is made up of 15 amino acids. Germline V gene sequence: CDR1 SNHLY, CDR2 FYNNEI. CDR3 in amino acids: CASSPQGAAGNTIYF. The CDR3 DNA reads as TGTGCCAGCAGCCCCCAGGGGGCAGCTGGAAACACCATATATTTT. Full variable domain (missing parts from reference TRBV2 and TRBJ1-3): EPEVTQTPSHQVTQMGQEVILRCVPISNHLYFYWYRQILGQKVEFLVSFYNNEISEKSEIFDDQFSVERPDGSNFTLKIRSTKLEDSAMYFCASSPQGAAGNTIYFGEGSWLTVV.

In its sample, this clone was seen a few times. This rearrangement joins TRBV19 to TRBJ1-5; 9 bases are shared with TRBD1. This CDR3 has 15 amino acids. The germline V gene has CDR1 LNHDA and CDR2 SQIVND (reference sequence). V lost 5 bases and J lost 6; bases outside the gene matches: 8. The CDR3 region has the DNA TGTGCCAGTAGTTGGGGACAGGGTCAAGGTCAGCCCCAGCATTTT. This codes for CASSWGQGQGQPQHF.

Only one count was recorded for this clone. The chain joins TRBV28 to TRBJ1-5; D perhaps matches TRBD1 (5 bases). The V and J ends lost 5 bases and 2 bases respectively, with 10 bases between them. The CDR3 covers 14 residues. Per germline, CDR1 MDHEN and CDR2 SYDVKM. Here the CDR3 DNA reads TGTGCCAGCAGTCGTGGCAGGGGCAATCAGCCCCAGCATTTT. Protein sequence: CASSRGRGNQPQHF.

This clone was seen ten or more times. CDR3: CASSPRSARGEQYF. The CDR3 DNA is TGTGCCAGTAGTCCTCGGTCTGCGCGAGGCGAGCAGTACTTC. J is TRBJ2-7 and V is TRBV19; D unresolved. Trimming removed 5 bases from V and 6 bases from J, with 17 bases in between. Per germline, CDR1 LNHDA and CDR2 SQIVND (reference sequence). The CDR3 consists of 14 residues.

This chain links TRBV6-2 or TRBV6-3 with TRBJ1-1; the D is unclear. CDR3 length equals 13 residues. Trimming removed 2 bases at V and 1 base at J, with 5 bases between. Germline V lookup: CDR1 MNHEY, CDR2 SVGEGT. CDR3 coding DNA: TGTGCCAGCAGTTACGCCAGGAACACTGAAGCTTTCTTT. Protein: CASSYARNTEAFF.

The chain has TRBV5-6 and TRBJ1-5, with D possibly TRBD1 on 5 matching bases. The V end was cut by 0 bases, the J end by 3 bases, with 7 bases between. Germline V CDR1 and CDR2: SGHDT, YYEEEE. This CDR3 has 14 residues. The CDR3 sequence: CASSLGGVNQPQHF. The DNA of the CDR3 is TGTGCCAGCAGCTTGGGGGGGGTCAATCAGCCCCAGCATTTT.

The chain uses TRBV29-1 and TRBJ2-7, with D tentatively TRBD2 (6 bases). The length of the CDR3 is 13 residues. Between the trimmed V and J ends, which lost 5 bases and 1 base, there was a span of 12 bases. CDR1 SQVTM and CDR2 ANQGSEA come from the germline V gene. The DNA for the CDR3 is TGCAGCGTTCGGAGGGCCGGGTCCTACGAGCAGTACTTC. Encoded protein: CSVRRAGSYEQYF.

V is TRBV7-3 and J is TRBJ1-1; D remains unclear. Germline assignment: CDR1 SGHTA and CDR2 FQGTGA. CDR3 length: 13 amino acids. Trimming removed 5 bases at V and 4 bases at J, with 11 bases between. The CDR3 protein is CASSPLGSTEAFF. In DNA, the CDR3 is TGTGCCAGCAGCCCCTTGGGGAGCACTGAAGCTTTCTTT. Full variable domain (missing parts from reference TRBV7-3 and TRBJ1-1): GAGVSQTPSNKVTEKGKYVELRCDPISGHTALYWYRQSLGQGPEFLIYFQGTGAADDSGLPNDRFFAVRPEGSVSTLKIQRTERGDSAVYLCASSPLGSTEAFFGQGTRLTVV.

This sequence joins TRBV9 and TRBJ2-1; 11 positions agree with TRBD2. Germline assignment: CDR1 SGDLS and CDR2 YYNGEE. V shed 2 bases and J 6 bases; nucleotides not matched to a gene: 7. This CDR3 has 16 amino acids. The CDR3 is CASSVRLAGLTNEQFF. The CDR3 DNA reads as TGTGCCAGCAGCGTGCGACTAGCGGGACTAACCAATGAGCAGTTCTTC.

The chain employs TRBV7-9 and TRBJ1-6, with 9 bases fitting TRBD1. Per germline, CDR1 SEHNR and CDR2 FQNEAQ (reference sequence). The CDR3 sequence is 16 residues long. After removal of 4 bases from V and 4 bases from J, the junction contained 5 bases not matched to a gene. CDR3 bases: TGTGCCAGCAGCTCGCCCGACAGGGGGTATAATTCACCCCTCCACTTT. Its translation is CASSSPDRGYNSPLHF.

The V and J genes are TRBV5-1 and TRBJ1-2, with D possibly being TRBD1 (5 bases). Between the trimmed V and J ends, which lost 3 bases and 0 bases, there was a span of 12 bases. CDR1 SGHRS and CDR2 YFSETQ come from the germline V gene. The length of the CDR3 is 15 residues. The CDR3 reads CASSSDTLTNYGYTF. The CDR3 nucleotides are TGCGCCAGCAGCTCGGACACGCTTACTAACTATGGCTACACCTTC.

CDR3 DNA sequence: TGTGCCAGCCGTTCTTCCTATTTCGGGTCATTCAATGAGCAGTTCTTC. Its translation: CASRSSYFGSFNEQFF. The V gene is TRBV6-5, the J gene TRBJ2-1; D is unclear. CDR1 and CDR2 from the germline V gene are MNHEY and SVGAGI. The CDR3 length is 16 residues. V shed 8 bases and J shed 6 bases, with 23 bases lying between them.

V usage is TRBV2 and J usage is TRBJ2-3; 9 bases map to TRBD2. This CDR3 contains 14 residues. From germline, CDR1 is SNHLY and CDR2 FYNNEI. The V and J ends lost 7 bases and 4 bases, in that order; junction bases with no gene match: 6. CDR3: CASIAGGDADTQYF. The CDR3 coding sequence is TGTGCCAGCATCGCGGGGGGGGATGCAGATACGCAGTATTTT.

The chain combines TRBV30 with TRBJ1-6; D gene unclear. The V gene's germline CDR1 is GTSNPN and CDR2 SVGIG (reference sequence). The V end was cut by 3 bases, the J end by 4 bases, with 13 bases between. The CDR3 is made up of 15 amino acids. CDR3 coding DNA: TGTGCCTGGAGGGGAGAAGGGCTATATAATTCACCCCTCCACTTT. This encodes CAWRGEGLYNSPLHF.

The chain is built from TRBV11-2 and TRBJ1-2; TRBD1 might be the D (5 bases). Trimming removed 4 bases from V and 3 bases from J, with 15 bases in between. CDR3 length equals 15 residues. Germline V lookup: CDR1 SGHAT, CDR2 FQNNGV. CDR3 in DNA: TGTGCCAGCAGCTCAGGTGGGGCGTCCTACTATGGCTACACCTTC. Protein sequence: CASSSGGASYYGYTF.

This chain uses TRBV11-2 with TRBJ1-2, with 7 bases identical to TRBD1. V lost 5 bases, J lost 4 bases, and 7 bases stayed unmatched. Germline CDR1 is SGHAT and CDR2 is FQNNGV. This CDR3 is built from 14 residues. The DNA for the CDR3 is TGTGCCAGCAGCCAGACAGGGAGCGGCTATGGCTACACCTTC. Translated, it gives CASSQTGSGYGYTF.

CDR3 in amino acids: CASSLGRLEGYGYTF. CDR3 coding DNA: TGTGCCAGCAGCTTGGGCCGGTTGGAGGGCTATGGCTACACCTTC. The chain carries TRBV5-5 and TRBJ1-2, with D hard to call. Germline CDR1 and CDR2: SGHKS and YYEKEE (reference sequence). V was cut by 0 bases and J by 4 bases, with 13 bases left in between. The CDR3 is 15 amino acids.

The CDR3 DNA reads as TGTGCCAGCACTTCTATCCACACTGAAGCTTTCTTT. Its translation is CASTSIHTEAFF. This chain connects TRBV3-1 (or the pseudogene TRBV3-2) to TRBJ1-1; D unresolved. The CDR3 is 12 amino acids. V was shortened by 7 bases and J by 3 bases, with 9 bases between the two germline ends. Germline assignment: CDR1 LGHDT and CDR2 YNNKEL (reference sequence).